This T cell receptor beta chain is drawn from a study of blood T cell repertoires in COVID-19. Turning to the study itself: Some COVID-19 samples were acute and others convalescent; all came from the United States, Italy and Spain. Nucleic acid was either cDNA or gDNA, and it came from T cells, B-cell-depleted T cells, or PBMCs.

Germline CDR1 MGHRA, CDR2 YSYEKL. The CDR3 sequence runs 13 residues, both termini included. A note on this clone: Because it lacks the conserved phenylalanine or tryptophan at the end, this CDR3 is likely a read error. The DNA is omitted, as the CDR3 cannot be located on it reliably, and the CDR3 follows TCRdb's listing.

As originally analysed: Cell counts per sample came from amplifying reference gene primers. TCRdb's copy holds only in-frame clones and misses some; the assay was immunoSEQ multiplex PCR. V, J and clone size are taken as reported in that table, and D and trimming were inferred from the DNA itself. The sample includes 20,000 to 25,000 clones, about 90% of them seen just once. The specimen sequenced was peripheral blood. The chain links TRBV4-1 to TRBJ1-1; the table's D call TRBD1 went unverified against the DNA. The source is a human donor in a cohort sampled during active COVID-19. CDR3 protein: CASSQGPGQGIKV.